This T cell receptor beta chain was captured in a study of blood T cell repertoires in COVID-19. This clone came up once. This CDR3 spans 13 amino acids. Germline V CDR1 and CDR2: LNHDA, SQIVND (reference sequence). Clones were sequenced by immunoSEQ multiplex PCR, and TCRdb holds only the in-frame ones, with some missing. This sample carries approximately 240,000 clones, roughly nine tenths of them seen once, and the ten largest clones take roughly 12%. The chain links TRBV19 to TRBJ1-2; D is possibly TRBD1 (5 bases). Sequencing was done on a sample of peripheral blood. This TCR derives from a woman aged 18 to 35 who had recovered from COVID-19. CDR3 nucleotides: TGTGCTGGGGAACAGGATTCTAACTATGGCTACACCTTC. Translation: CAGEQDSNYGYTF.